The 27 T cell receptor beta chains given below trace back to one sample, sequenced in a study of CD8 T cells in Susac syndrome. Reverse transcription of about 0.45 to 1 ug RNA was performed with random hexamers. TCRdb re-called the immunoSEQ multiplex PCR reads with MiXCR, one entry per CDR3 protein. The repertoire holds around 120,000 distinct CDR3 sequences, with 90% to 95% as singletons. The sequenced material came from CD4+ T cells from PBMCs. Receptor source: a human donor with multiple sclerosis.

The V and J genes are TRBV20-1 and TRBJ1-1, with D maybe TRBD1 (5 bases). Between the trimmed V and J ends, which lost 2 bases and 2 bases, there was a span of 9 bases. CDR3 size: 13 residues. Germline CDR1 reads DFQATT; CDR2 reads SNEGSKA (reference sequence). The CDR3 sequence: CSARRDGNTEAFF. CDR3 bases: TGCAGTGCTAGAAGGGACGGAAACACTGAAGCTTTCTTT.

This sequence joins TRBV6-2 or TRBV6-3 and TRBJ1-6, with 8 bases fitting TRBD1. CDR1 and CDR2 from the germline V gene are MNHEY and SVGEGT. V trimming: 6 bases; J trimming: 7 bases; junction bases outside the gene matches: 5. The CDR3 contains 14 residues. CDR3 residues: CASRPDRDNSPLHF. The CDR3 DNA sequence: TGTGCCAGCAGACCGGACAGGGACAATTCACCCCTCCACTTT.

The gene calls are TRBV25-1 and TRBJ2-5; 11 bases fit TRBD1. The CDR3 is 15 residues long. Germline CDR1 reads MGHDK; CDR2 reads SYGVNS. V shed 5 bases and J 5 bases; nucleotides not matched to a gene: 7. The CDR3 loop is CASSKDRGRGETQYF. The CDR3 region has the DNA TGTGCCAGCAGTAAGGACAGGGGGCGGGGGGAGACCCAGTACTTC.

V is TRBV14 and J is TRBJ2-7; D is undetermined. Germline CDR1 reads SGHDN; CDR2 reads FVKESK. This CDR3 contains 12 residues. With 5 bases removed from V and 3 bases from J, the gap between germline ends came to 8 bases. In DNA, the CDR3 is TGTGCCAGCAGCGCTGGGTTCTACGAGCAGTACTTC. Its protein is CASSAGFYEQYF.

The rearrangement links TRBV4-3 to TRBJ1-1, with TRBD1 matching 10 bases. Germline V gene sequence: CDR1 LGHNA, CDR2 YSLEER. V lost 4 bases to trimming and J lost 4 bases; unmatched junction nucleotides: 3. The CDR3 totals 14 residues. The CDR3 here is CASSPGQGRTEAFF. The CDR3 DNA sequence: TGCGCCAGCAGCCCGGGACAGGGGCGCACTGAAGCTTTCTTT.

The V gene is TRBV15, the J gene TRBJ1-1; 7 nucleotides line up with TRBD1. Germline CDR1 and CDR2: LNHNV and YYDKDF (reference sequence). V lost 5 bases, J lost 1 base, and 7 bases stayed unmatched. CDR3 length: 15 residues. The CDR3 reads CATSDYRGRNTEAFF. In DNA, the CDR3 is TGTGCCACCAGCGACTACAGGGGAAGGAACACTGAAGCTTTCTTT.

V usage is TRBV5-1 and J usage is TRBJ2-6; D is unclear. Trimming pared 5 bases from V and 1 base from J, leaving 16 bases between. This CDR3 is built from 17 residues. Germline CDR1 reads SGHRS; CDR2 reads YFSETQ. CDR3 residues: CASSSDMVGSGANVLTF. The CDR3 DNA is TGCGCCAGCAGTTCAGATATGGTGGGATCTGGGGCCAACGTCCTGACTTTC.

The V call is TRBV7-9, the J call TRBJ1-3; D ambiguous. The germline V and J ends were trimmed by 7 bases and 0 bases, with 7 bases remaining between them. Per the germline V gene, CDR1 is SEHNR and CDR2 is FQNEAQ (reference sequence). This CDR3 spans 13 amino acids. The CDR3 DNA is TGTGCCAGCACCGTCAACTCTGGAAACACCATATATTTT. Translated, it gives CASTVNSGNTIYF.

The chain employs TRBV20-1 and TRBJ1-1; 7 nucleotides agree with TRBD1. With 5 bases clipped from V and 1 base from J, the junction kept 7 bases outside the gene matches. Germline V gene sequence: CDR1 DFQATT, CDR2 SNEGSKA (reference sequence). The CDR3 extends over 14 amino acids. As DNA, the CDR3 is TGCAGTGCTTGGGACAGTTTGGGGAACACTGAAGCTTTCTTT. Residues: CSAWDSLGNTEAFF.

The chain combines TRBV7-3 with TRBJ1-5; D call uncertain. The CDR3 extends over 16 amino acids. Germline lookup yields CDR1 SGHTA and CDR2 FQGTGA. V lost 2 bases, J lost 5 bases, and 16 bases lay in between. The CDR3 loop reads CASSLPGPGYDQPQHF. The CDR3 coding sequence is TGTGCCAGCAGCTTACCAGGACCCGGGTACGATCAGCCCCAGCATTTT.

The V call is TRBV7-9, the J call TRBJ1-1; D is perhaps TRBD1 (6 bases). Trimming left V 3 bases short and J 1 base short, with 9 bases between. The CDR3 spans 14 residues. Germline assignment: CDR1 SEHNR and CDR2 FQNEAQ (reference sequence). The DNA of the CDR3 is TGTGCCAGCAGCTTTACAGGGCAGAACACTGAAGCTTTCTTT. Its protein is CASSFTGQNTEAFF.

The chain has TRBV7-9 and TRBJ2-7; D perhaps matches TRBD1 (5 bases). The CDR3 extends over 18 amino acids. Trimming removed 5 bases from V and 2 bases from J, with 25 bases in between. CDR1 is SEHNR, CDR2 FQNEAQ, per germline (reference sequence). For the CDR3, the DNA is TGTGCCAGCAGCCCCGGACAAGGCATAAATCTTGCAACCTACGAGCAGTACTTC. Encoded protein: CASSPGQGINLATYEQYF.

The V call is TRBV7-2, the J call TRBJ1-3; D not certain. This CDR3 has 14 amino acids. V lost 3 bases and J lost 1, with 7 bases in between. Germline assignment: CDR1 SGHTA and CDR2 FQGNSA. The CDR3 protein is CASSLVDSGNTIYF. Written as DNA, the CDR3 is TGTGCCAGCAGCTTGGTTGATTCTGGAAACACCATATATTTT.

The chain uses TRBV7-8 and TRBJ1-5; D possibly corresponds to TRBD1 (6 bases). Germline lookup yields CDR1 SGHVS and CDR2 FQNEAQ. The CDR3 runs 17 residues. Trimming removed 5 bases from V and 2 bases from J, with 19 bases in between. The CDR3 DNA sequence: TGTGCCAGCAGCCATATAACAGGGCTGTGGGGCAATCAGCCCCAGCATTTT. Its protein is CASSHITGLWGNQPQHF.

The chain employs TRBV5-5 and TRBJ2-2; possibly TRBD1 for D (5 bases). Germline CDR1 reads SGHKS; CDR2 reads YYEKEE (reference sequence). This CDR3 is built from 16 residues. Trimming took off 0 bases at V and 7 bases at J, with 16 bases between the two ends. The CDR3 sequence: CASSLAQGLHVGELFF. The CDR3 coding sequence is TGTGCCAGCAGCTTGGCCCAGGGTCTACATGTCGGGGAGCTGTTTTTT.

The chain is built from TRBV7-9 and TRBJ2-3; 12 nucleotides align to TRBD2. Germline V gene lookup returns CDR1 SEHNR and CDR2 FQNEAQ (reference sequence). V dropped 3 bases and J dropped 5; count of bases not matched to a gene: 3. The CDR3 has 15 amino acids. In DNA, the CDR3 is TGTGCCAGCAGCTTGACTAGCGGGGGCGGAGATACGCAGTATTTT. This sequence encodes CASSLTSGGGDTQYF.

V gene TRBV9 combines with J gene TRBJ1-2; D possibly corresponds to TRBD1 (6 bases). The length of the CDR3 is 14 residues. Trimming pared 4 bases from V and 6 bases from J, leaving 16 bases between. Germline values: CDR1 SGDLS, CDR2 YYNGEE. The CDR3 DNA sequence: TGTGCCAGCAGCAGCCAGCAGGGGTTAGATGGCTACACCTTC. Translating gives CASSSQQGLDGYTF.

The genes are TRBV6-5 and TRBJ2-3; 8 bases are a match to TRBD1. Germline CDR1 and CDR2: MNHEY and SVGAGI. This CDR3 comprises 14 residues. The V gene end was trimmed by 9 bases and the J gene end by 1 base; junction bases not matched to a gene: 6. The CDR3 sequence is CASRLQGGTDTQYF. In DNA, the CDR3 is TGTGCCAGTCGGTTACAGGGGGGCACAGATACGCAGTATTTT.

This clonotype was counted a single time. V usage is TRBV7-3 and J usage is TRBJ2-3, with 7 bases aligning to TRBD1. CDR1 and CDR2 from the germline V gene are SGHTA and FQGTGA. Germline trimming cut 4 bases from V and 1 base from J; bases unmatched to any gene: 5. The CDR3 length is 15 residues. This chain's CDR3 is CASSSKGARTDTQYF. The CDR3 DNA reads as TGTGCCAGCAGCTCCAAGGGGGCCCGCACAGATACGCAGTATTTT.

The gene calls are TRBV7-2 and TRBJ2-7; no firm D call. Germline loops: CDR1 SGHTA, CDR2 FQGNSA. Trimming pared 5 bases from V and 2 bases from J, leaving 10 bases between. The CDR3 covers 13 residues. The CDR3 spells CASSLDGTYEQYF. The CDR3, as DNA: TGTGCCAGCAGCCTCGACGGAACCTACGAGCAGTACTTC.

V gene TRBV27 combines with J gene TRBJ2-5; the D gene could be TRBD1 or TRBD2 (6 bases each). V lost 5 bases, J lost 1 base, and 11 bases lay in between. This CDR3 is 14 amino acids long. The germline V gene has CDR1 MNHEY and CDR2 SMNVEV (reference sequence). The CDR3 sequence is CASSPWGAQETQYF. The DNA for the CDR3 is TGTGCCAGCAGTCCGTGGGGGGCCCAAGAGACCCAGTACTTC.

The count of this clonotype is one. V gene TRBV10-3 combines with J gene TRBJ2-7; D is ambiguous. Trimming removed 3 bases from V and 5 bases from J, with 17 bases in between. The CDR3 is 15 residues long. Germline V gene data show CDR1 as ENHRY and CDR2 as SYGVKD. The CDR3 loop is CAISDDVSWLNEQYF. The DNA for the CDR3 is TGTGCCATCAGTGATGACGTTTCATGGCTAAACGAGCAGTACTTC.

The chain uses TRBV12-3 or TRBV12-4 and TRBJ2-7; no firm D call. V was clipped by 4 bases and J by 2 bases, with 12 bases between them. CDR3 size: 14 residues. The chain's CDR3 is CASSSSGSAYEQYF. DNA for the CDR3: TGTGCCAGCAGTTCCTCAGGTTCCGCCTACGAGCAGTACTTC.

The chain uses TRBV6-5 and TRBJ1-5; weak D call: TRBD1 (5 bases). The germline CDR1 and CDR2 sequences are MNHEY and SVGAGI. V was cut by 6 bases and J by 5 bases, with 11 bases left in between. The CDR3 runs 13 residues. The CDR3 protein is CASRPDRDQPQHF. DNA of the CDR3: TGTGCCAGCAGACCCGACAGAGATCAGCCCCAGCATTTT.

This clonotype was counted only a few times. The CDR3 nucleotides read TGTGCCAGCAGTTACGCCGGGGGCGGCAATAATTCACCCCTCCACTTT. Translating gives CASSYAGGGNNSPLHF. The chain is built from TRBV6-2 or TRBV6-3 and TRBJ1-6; D is possibly TRBD1 (6 bases). Germline-derived CDR1 and CDR2 are MNHEY and SVGEGT. CDR3 size: 16 residues. The V and J ends lost 2 bases and 5 bases respectively, with 13 bases between them.

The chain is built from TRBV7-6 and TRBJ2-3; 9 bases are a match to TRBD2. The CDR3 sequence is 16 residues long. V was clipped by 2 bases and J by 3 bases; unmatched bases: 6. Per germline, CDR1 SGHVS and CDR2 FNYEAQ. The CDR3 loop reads CASSLLAGGPTDTQYF. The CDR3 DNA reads TGTGCCAGCAGCTTACTGGCGGGGGGGCCGACAGATACGCAGTATTTT.

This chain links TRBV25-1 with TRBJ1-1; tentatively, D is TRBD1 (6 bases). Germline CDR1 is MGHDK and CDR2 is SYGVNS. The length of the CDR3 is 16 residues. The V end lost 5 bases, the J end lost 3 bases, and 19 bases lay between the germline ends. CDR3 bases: TGTGCCAGCAGTCAAACCGTGGGGGGGGCTTACACTGAAGCTTTCTTT. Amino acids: CASSQTVGGAYTEAFF.